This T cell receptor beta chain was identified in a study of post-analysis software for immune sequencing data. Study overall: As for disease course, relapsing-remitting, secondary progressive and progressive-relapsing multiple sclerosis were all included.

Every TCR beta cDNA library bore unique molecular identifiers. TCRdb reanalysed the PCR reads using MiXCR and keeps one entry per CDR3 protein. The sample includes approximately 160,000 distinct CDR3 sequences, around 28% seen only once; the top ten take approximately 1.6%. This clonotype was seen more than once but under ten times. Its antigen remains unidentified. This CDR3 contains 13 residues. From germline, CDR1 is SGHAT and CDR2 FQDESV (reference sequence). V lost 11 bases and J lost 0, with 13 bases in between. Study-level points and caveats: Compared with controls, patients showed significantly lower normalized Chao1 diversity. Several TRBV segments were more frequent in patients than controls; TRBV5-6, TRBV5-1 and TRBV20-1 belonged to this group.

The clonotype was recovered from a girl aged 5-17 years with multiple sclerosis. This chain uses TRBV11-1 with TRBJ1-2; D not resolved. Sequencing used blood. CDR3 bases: TGTGCCTCCAGTCGCGGAGCTAACTATGGCTACACCTTC. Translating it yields CASSRGANYGYTF.